The clone carrying this T cell receptor (beta chain) was seen a handful of times. Other nucleotide sequences from this sample produce the same CDR3. These data originate in a study of OX40 agonist ivuxolimab in advanced cancers. Germline loops: CDR1 MNHNS, CDR2 SASEGT. The trim removed 4 bases at V and 3 bases at J, leaving 4 bases unmatched. CDR3 size: 14 residues. Sequencing used immunoSEQ multiplex PCR; TCRdb keeps in-frame clones, though not all of them. The sample gives some 70,000 clones, over 70% of which show up once; 0.95% to 1.5% is in the top ten. The chain links TRBV6-1 to TRBJ2-5; 8 nucleotides agree with TRBD1. The source material was CD4+ or CD8+ T cells sorted from blood, sampled in a trial of the OX40 agonist ivuxolimab. The receptor was isolated from an adult with an advanced solid tumor such as melanoma, head and neck, liver or kidney cancer. The CDR3 nucleotides read TGTGCCAGCAGTGTCAACAGGGGGAAAGAGACCCAGTACTTC. Its translation is CASSVNRGKETQYF.